This T cell receptor beta chain was retrieved from a study of shared clonotypes between healthy human individuals. Study background: Aged 18 to 49, the donors were a couple of women and three men. Three plates were used per donor for CD4 naive, three for CD4 memory, two for CD8 naive and one for CD8 memory. Notes on the study in general: Measured sharing among donors was expected to vary with sequencing depth.

Clones were sequenced by immunoSEQ multiplex PCR, and TCRdb holds only the in-frame ones, with some missing. The sample holds 2,500,000 or so clones, approximately 90% seen once. The CDR3 runs to 17 residues. V was trimmed by 4 bases and J by 0 bases, leaving 16 bases between them. Per the germline V gene, CDR1 is SEHNR and CDR2 is FQNEAQ (reference sequence). Concerning this clone itself: Antigen unknown.

The receptor was isolated from a man between 18 and 35 years old in good health. Sequenced input: naive CD4+ T cells sorted from blood. The subset is: CD45RA+ positively selected. V is TRBV7-9 and J is TRBJ1-3; D is perhaps TRBD1 (6 bases). The CDR3 region has the DNA TGTGCCAGCAGCTACAAAGGGGGGGGCATCTCTGGAAACACCATATATTTT. Its protein product is CASSYKGGGISGNTIYF.